A single sample is the source of the 8 T cell receptor beta chains below, sequenced in a study of CD8 T cells in ankylosing spondylitis. Via MiXCR, TCRdb re-called the 5' RACE reads, giving one row per CDR3 protein. The sample includes about 33,000 distinct CDR3 sequences, around 14% of them seen just once. The specimen sequenced was blood. These receptors were collected from a male donor with ankylosing spondylitis or in good health (not recorded which).

This clonotype was seen a handful of times. V and J are TRBV7-3 and TRBJ2-1, with unresolved D. Germline V lookup: CDR1 SGHTA, CDR2 FQGTGA. The CDR3 spans 13 residues. The V end was cut by 2 bases, the J end by 4 bases, with 6 bases between. CDR3 sequence: CASSLAAYNEQFF. Written as DNA, the CDR3 is TGTGCCAGCAGCTTAGCGGCTTACAATGAGCAGTTCTTC.

This clonotype was recorded a few times. The rearrangement links TRBV7-3 to TRBJ2-2; D is ambiguous. Trimming took 10 bases from V and 0 from J, leaving 12 bases between them. This CDR3 contains 14 residues. From germline, CDR1 is SGHTA and CDR2 FQGTGA. The CDR3 sequence is CATQAGPNTGELFF. CDR3 sequence (DNA): TGTGCCACCCAGGCAGGTCCGAACACCGGGGAGCTGTTTTTT.

This clonotype has just a few counts. The chain recombines TRBV9 with TRBJ2-2; D gene unclear. V was cut by 3 bases and J by 2 bases, with 11 bases left in between. The germline CDR1 and CDR2 sequences are SGDLS and YYNGEE. CDR3 length: 15 residues. In DNA, the CDR3 is TGTGCCAGCAGCGGGGTGGCGGCCAACACCGGGGAGCTGTTTTTT. Its protein is CASSGVAANTGELFF. The entire variable domain, with the rest obtained from reference TRBV9 and TRBJ2-2, is as follows: DSGVTQTPKHLITATGQRVTLRCSPRSGDLSVYWYQQSLDQGLQFLIQYYNGEERAKGNILERFSAQQFPDLHSELNLSSLELGDSALYFCASSGVAANTGELFFGEGSRLTVL.

The V gene is TRBV29-1, the J gene TRBJ1-4; 9 bases line up with TRBD1. The V and J ends lost 3 bases and 7 bases, in that order; junction bases with no gene match: 3. Germline CDR1 is SQVTM and CDR2 is ANQGSEA. The CDR3 is 13 amino acids. CDR3 DNA: TGCAGCGTTGATTGGACAGGGGTTGAAAAACTGTTTTTT. Its protein product is CSVDWTGVEKLFF.

This clonotype was counted only a few times. This chain uses TRBV5-1 with TRBJ2-2, with D maybe TRBD1 (5 bases). Germline-derived CDR1 and CDR2 are SGHRS and YFSETQ. The CDR3 contains 14 residues. V lost 5 bases and J 6 bases, leaving 14 bases between the germline ends. CDR3 sequence: CASRPYQGAGELFF. DNA for the CDR3: TGCGCCAGCAGACCCTACCAGGGCGCCGGGGAGCTGTTTTTT.

The rearrangement uses TRBV20-1 and TRBJ2-2; D ambiguous. Trimming removed 2 bases at V and 3 bases at J, with 7 bases between. CDR3 length: 13 amino acids. The V gene's germline CDR1 is DFQATT and CDR2 SNEGSKA (reference sequence). As DNA, the CDR3 is TGCAGTGCTAGAAGCACGGACACCGGGGAGCTGTTTTTT. It yields the protein CSARSTDTGELFF.

The V and J genes are TRBV24-1 and TRBJ2-3, with D perhaps matching TRBD2 (6 bases). From germline, CDR1 is KGHDR and CDR2 SFDVKD. This CDR3 is built from 15 residues. Trimming took 6 bases from V and 4 from J, leaving 16 bases between them. The CDR3 DNA reads TGTGCCACCAGTTTGGGGAACACGGGGGCAGATACGCAGTATTTT. Protein product: CATSLGNTGADTQYF.

There are a few counts of this clonotype. This chain uses TRBV6-5 with TRBJ2-2, with 15 bases lining up with TRBD2. This CDR3 is built from 17 residues. CDR1 is MNHEY, CDR2 SVGAGI, per germline. J was trimmed by 3 bases and V by 6 bases; bases with no gene match: 5. CDR3 sequence: CASSRGLAGGYTGELFF. The CDR3 DNA is TGTGCCAGCAGCCGGGGACTAGCGGGAGGATACACCGGGGAGCTGTTTTTT.